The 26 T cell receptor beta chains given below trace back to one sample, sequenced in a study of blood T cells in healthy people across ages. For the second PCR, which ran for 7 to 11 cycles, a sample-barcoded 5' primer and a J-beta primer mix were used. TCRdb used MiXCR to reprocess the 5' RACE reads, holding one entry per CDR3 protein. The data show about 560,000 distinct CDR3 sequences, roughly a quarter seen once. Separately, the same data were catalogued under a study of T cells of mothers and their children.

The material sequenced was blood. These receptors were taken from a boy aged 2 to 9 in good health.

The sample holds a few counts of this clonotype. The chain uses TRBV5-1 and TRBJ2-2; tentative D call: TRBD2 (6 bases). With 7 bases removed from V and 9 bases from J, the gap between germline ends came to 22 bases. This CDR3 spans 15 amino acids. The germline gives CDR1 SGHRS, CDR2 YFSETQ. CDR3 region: CASRERSERHRELFF. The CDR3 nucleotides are TGCGCCAGCCGGGAGAGGAGTGAGCGCCACCGGGAGCTGTTTTTT. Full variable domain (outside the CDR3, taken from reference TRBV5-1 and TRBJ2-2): KAGVTQTPRYLIKTRGQQVTLSCSPISGHRSVSWYQQTPGQGLQFLFEYFSETQRNKGNFPGRFSGRQFSNSRSEMNVSTLELGDSALYLCASRERSERHRELFFGEGSRLTVL.

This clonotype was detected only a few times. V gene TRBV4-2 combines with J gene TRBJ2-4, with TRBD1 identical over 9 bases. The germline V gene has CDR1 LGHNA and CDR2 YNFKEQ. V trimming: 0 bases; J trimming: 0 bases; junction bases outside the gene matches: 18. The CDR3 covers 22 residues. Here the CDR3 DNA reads TGTGCCAGCAGCCAAGATAATTGGACAGGGGTCCTGAAGGGACTAGCCAAAAACATTCAGTACTTC. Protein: CASSQDNWTGVLKGLAKNIQYF.

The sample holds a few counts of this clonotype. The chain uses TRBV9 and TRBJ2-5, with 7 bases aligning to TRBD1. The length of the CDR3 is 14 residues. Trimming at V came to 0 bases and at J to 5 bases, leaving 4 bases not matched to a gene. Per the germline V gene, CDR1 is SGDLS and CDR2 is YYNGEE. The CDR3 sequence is CASSVGQGRETQYF. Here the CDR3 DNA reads TGTGCCAGCAGCGTAGGACAGGGACGGGAGACCCAGTACTTC.

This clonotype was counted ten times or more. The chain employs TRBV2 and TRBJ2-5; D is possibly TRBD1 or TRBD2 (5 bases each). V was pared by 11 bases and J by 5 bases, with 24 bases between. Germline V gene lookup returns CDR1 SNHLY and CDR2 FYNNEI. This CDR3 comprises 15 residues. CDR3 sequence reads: CAVRLPARGWETQYF. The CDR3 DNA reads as TGTGCCGTCCGCCTCCCGGCGAGGGGATGGGAGACCCAGTACTTC. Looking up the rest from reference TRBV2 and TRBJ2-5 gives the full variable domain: EPEVTQTPSHQVTQMGQEVILRCVPISNHLYFYWYRQILGQKVEFLVSFYNNEISEKSEIFDDQFSVERPDGSNFTLKIRSTKLEDSAMYFCAVRLPARGWETQYFGPGTRLLVL.

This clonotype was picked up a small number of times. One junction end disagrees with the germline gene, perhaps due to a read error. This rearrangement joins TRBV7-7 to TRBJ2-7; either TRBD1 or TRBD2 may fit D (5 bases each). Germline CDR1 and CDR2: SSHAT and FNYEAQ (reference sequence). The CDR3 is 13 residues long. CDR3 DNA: TGTGCTAGCAGCATGGGACCTGCGGGCGAGCAGTACTTC. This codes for CASSMGPAGEQYF.

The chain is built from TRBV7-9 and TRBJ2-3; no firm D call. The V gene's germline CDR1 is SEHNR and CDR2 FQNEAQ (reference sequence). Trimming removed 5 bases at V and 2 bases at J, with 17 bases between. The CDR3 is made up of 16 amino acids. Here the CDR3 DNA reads TGTGCCAGCAGCCCCCCCGGGCCAACACCCACAGATACGCAGTATTTT. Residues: CASSPPGPTPTDTQYF.

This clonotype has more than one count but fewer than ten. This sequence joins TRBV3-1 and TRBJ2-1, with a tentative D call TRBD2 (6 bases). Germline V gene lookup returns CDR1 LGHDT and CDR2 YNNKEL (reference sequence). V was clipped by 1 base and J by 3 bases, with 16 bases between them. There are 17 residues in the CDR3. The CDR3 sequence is CASSQVDRRGVYNEQFF. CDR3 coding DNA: TGTGCCAGCAGCCAAGTAGATAGGAGGGGCGTCTACAATGAGCAGTTCTTC.

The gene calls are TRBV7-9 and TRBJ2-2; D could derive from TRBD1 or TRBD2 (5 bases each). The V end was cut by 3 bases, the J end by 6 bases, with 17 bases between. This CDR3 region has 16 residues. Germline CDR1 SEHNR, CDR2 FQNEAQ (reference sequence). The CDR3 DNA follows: TGTGCCAGCAGCTTTGGGGGTTTCGACCAGCCCGGGGAGCTGTTTTTT. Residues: CASSFGGFDQPGELFF. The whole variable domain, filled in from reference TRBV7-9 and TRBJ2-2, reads DTGVSQNPRHKITKRGQNVTFRCDPISEHNRLYWYRQTLGQGPEFLTYFQNEAQLEKSRLLSDRFSAERPKGSFSTLEIQRTEQGDSAMYLCASSFGGFDQPGELFFGEGSRLTVL.

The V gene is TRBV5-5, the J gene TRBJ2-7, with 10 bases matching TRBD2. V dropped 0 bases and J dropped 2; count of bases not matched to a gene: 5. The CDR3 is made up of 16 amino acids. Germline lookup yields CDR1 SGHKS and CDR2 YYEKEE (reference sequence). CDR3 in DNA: TGTGCCAGCAGCTTGGCGACTAGCGGGTATACCTACGAGCAGTACTTC. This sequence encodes CASSLATSGYTYEQYF.

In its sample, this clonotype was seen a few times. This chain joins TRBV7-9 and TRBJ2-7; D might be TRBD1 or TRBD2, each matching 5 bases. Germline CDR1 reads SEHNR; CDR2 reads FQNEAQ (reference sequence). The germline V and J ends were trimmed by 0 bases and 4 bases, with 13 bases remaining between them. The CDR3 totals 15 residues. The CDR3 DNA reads TGTGCCAGCAGCTTAGCGACGGGGCAAAGATACGAGCAGTACTTC. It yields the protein CASSLATGQRYEQYF.

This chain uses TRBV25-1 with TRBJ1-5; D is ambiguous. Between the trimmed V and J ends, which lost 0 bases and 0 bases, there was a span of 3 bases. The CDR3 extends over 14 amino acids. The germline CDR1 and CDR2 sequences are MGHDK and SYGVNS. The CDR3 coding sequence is TGTGCCAGCAGTGAATACTATAGCAATCAGCCCCAGCATTTT. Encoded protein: CASSEYYSNQPQHF.

This CDR3 reads CASSPGLAVSSQYF. As DNA, the CDR3 is TGTGCCAGCAGCCCGGGACTAGCGGTTTCCTCGCAGTATTTT. V and J are TRBV12-3 or TRBV12-4 and TRBJ2-3, with TRBD2 identical over 11 bases. The ends lost 6 bases at V and 10 bases at J; junction bases unmatched: 9. The CDR3 extends over 14 amino acids.

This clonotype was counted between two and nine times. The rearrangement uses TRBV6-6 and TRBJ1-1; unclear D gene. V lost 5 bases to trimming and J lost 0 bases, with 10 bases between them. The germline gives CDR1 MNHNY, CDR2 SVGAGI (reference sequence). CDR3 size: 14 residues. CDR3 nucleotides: TGTGCCAGCAGTCTATCTTGGATGAACACTGAAGCTTTCTTT. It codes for CASSLSWMNTEAFF.

The CDR3 is CASSPLTRTNTGELFF. The CDR3 DNA reads TGTGCCAGCAGTCCTCTGACAAGAACGAACACCGGGGAGCTGTTTTTT. The chain joins TRBV27 to TRBJ2-2; no firm D call. CDR1 is MNHEY, CDR2 SMNVEV, per germline (reference sequence). This CDR3 contains 16 residues. The ends were cut back, 5 bases at V and 0 bases at J, with 13 bases in the middle.

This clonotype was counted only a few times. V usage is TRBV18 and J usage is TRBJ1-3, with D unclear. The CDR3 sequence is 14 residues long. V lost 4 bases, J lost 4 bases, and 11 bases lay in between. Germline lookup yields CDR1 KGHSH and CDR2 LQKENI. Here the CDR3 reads CASSRSAGGNTIYF. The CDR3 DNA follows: TGTGCCAGCTCACGTTCGGCCGGAGGAAACACCATATATTTT.

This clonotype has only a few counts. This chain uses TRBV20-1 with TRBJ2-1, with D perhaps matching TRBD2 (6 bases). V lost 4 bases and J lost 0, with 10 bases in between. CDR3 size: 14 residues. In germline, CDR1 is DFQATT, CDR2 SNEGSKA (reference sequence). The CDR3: CSAKRADSYNEQFF. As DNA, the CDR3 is TGCAGTGCTAAGCGGGCTGACTCCTACAATGAGCAGTTCTTC.

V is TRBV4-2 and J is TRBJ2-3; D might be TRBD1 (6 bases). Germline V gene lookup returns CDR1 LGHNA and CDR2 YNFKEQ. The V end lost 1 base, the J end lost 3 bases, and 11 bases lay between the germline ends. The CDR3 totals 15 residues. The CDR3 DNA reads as TGTGCCAGCAGCCAAGGGGGGCGTGGTACAGATACGCAGTATTTT. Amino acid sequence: CASSQGGRGTDTQYF.

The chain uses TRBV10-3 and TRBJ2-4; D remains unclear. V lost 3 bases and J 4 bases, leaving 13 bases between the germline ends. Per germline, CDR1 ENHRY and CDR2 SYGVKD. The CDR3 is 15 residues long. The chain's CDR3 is CAISDSAIRKNIQYF. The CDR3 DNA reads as TGTGCCATCAGTGACAGTGCGATTCGTAAAAACATTCAGTACTTC.

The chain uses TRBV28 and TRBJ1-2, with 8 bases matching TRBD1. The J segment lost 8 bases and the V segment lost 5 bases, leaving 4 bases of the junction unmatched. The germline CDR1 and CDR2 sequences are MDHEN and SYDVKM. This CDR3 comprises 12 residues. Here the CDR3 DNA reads TGTGCCAGCAGTAGGACAGGGTTAGGCTACACCTTC. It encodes CASSRTGLGYTF.

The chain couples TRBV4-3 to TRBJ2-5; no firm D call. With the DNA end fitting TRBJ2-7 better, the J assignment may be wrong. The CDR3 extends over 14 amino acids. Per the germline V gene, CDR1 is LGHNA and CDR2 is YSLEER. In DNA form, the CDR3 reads TGCGCCAGCAGCCGAAACAGTAGGACCTACGAGCAGTACTTC. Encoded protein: CASSRNSRTYEQYF.

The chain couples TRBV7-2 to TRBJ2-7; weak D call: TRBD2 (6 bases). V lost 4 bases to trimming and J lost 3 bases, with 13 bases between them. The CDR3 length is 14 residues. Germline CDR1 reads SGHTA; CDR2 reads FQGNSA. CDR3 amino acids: CASSSRDVVYEQYF. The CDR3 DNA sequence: TGTGCCAGCAGCTCGCGGGACGTCGTCTACGAGCAGTACTTC.

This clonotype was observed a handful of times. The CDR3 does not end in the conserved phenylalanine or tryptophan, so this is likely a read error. The chain's CDR3 is CSVEDLGGQGYGYTL. The CDR3 coding sequence is TGCAGCGTTGAAGATTTGGGGGGACAGGGCTATGGCTACACCCTC. The gene calls are TRBV29-1 and TRBJ1-2; 9 positions agree with TRBD1. Germline CDR1 is SQVTM and CDR2 is ANQGSEA. The CDR3 totals 15 residues. V dropped 0 bases and J dropped 4; count of bases not matched to a gene: 6.

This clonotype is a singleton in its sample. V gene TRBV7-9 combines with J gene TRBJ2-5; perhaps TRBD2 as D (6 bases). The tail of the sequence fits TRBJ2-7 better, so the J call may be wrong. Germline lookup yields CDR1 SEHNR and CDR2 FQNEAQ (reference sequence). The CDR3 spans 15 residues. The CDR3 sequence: CASSLDNSGGAEQYF. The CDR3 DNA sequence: TGTGCCAGCAGCTTAGATAATAGCGGAGGAGCCGAGCAGTACTTC.

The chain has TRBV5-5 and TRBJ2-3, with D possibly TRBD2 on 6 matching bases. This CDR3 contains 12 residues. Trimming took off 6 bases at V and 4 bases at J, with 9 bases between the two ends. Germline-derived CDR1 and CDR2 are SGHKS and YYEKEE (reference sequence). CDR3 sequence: CASTGGADTQYF. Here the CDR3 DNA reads TGTGCCAGCACCGGGGGTGCAGATACGCAGTATTTT.

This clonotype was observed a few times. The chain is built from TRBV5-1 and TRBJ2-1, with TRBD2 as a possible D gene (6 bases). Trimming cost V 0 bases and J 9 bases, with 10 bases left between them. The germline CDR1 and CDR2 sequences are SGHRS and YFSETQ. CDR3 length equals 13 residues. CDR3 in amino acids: CASSLAVGGEQFF. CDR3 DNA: TGCGCCAGCAGCTTGGCAGTCGGGGGTGAGCAGTTCTTC.

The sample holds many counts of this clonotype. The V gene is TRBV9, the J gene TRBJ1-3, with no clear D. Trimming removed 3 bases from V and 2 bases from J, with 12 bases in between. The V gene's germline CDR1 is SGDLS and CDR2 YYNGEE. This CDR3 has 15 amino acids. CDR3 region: CASSAPGETGNTIYF. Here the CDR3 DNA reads TGTGCCAGCAGCGCTCCCGGGGAGACTGGAAACACCATATATTTT.